The T cell receptor (beta chain) described here comes from a study of CD8+ T cells in alopecia areata. The wider study: Patients received oral tofacitinib, 5 to 10 mg twice daily, for moderate-to-severe alopecia areata. Overall study findings and caveats: TCRs were shared less clearly across patients than in mice, possibly for HLA-related reasons. During tofacitinib treatment, many expanded lesional clones remained in scalp and blood.

Treatment specified: oral pan-JAK inhibitor, 5-10 mg twice daily. Collection of lesional scalp punch biopsies and peripheral blood was performed in alopecia areata patients. The CDR3 is 14 residues long. Trimming pared 4 bases from V and 7 bases from J, leaving 11 bases between. CDR1 and CDR2 (germline): MNHEY, SVGAGI. Extraction and reverse transcription of RNA yielded cDNA as the sequencing template. Repertoires were generated with immunoSEQ multiplex PCR, while TCRdb's copy carries only in-frame clones and drops some. The sample lists some 190,000 clones, approximately 70% occurring once. About this clone itself: As yet, its antigen is unknown.

The rearrangement links TRBV6-5 to TRBJ1-6, with D unclear. The material was CD4+ T cells sorted from blood, obtained around week 42, from a patient treated with tofacitinib. This receptor was obtained from a human donor with alopecia areata. This CDR3 reads CASSLRRPNSPLHF. The CDR3 nucleotides are TGTGCCAGCAGTTTACGCCGGCCGAATTCACCCCTCCACTTT.